This T cell receptor (beta chain) was recovered during a study of cytomegalovirus exposure and HLA in healthy donors. Study-level results: Most observed TCR sequences were rare, whereas some public TCRs were detected in many donors.

Concerning this clone: Its antigen is not known.

The study ran its PCR with 60 Vbeta and 13 Jbeta primers. The assay was immunoSEQ multiplex PCR, and TCRdb's table has in-frame clones only and misses some. The table shows around 270,000 clones, with under 90% occurring only once. The CDR3 has 16 amino acids. Germline CDR1 is MGHRA and CDR2 is YSYEKL. The V and J ends lost 1 base and 6 bases, in that order; junction bases with no gene match: 7. This clonotype was sampled from a girl aged 2-10 years in good health and CMV-seronegative. Sequencing was done on a sample of PBMCs. The chain is built from TRBV4-1 and TRBJ1-4, with 8 bases aligning to TRBD1. The CDR3 region is CASSQVRGRIDEKLFF. DNA of the CDR3: TGCGCCAGCAGCCAAGTCAGGGGGCGCATAGATGAAAAACTGTTTTTT.